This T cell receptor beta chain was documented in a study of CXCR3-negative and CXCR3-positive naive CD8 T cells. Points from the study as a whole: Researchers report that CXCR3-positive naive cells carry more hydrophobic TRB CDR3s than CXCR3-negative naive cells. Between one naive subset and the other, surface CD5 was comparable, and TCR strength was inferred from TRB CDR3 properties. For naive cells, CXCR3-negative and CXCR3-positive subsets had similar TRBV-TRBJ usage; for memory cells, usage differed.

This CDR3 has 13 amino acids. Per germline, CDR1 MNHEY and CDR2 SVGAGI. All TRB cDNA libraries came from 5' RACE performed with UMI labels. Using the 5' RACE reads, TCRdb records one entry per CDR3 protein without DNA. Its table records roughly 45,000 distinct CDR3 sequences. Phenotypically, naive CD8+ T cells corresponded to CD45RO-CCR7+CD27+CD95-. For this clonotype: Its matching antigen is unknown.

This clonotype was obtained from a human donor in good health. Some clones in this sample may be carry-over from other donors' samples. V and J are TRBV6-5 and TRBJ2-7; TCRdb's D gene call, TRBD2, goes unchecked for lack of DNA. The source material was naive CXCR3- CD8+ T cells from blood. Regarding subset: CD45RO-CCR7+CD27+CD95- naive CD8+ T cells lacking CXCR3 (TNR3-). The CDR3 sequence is CASRPGPVLEQYF.